This T cell receptor (beta chain) was sequenced for a study of T cell responses to AZD1222 COVID-19 vaccine. Sequenced by immunoSEQ multiplex PCR; TCRdb stores in-frame clones only, minus some. This sample yields about 130,000 clones, of which about 85% are seen a single time; about 1.5% belongs to the top ten. The CDR3 runs to 15 residues. Trimming took 3 bases from V and 0 from J, leaving 9 bases between them. The germline CDR1 and CDR2 sequences are SGDLS and YYNGEE. The chain is built from TRBV9 and TRBJ2-2; D not certain. The sequenced sample was peripheral blood, obtained on day 0 of AZD1222 vaccination. This receptor was obtained from an adult in good health. This chain's CDR3 is CASSDFSANTGELFF. CDR3 in DNA: TGTGCCAGCAGCGACTTCAGCGCGAACACCGGGGAGCTGTTTTTT.